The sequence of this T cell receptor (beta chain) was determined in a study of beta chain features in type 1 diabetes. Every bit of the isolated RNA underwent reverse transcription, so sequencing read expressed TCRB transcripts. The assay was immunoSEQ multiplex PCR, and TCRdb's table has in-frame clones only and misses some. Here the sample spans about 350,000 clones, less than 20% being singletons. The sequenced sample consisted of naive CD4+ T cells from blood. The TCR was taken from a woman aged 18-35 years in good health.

Written as DNA, the CDR3 is TGTGCCAGCAGCTTAAATCGACGCGGGTTCTCCTACGAGCAGTACTTC. Amino acids: CASSLNRRGFSYEQYF. The gene calls are TRBV11-1 and TRBJ2-7, with D possibly being TRBD2 (5 bases). Germline assignment: CDR1 SGHAT and CDR2 FQDESV (reference sequence). The CDR3 extends over 16 amino acids. V lost 2 bases and J 0 bases, leaving 14 bases between the germline ends.